This TCR beta chain was retrieved from a study of vaccination and CD4 T cells after COVID-19. Looking at the study overall: Vaccination of participants consisted of two doses of either BNT162b2 or mRNA-1273 vaccine. With a range of 35 to 161, the median interval from diagnosis to drawing post-COVID samples was 101 days.

Treatment indicated: approximately nine-day PBMC culture with coronavirus spike peptide pools or control peptides (ViraFEST assay). An Oncomine TCR Beta short-read assay was used to sequence the DNA from cultured CD4+ T cells. Investigators obtained genomic DNA by extraction from cultured CD4+ T cells. A single record per CDR3 protein comes from TCRdb applying MiXCR to the PCR reads. The profile covers fewer than 20,000 distinct CDR3 sequences, with around three quarters appearing a single time and approximately 19% taken by the ten largest. General study results and limits: Looking at convalescent patients, a median around 84% of reactive clones were present only post-vaccination.

Concerning this clonotype: Antigen unknown.

The ends were cut back, 7 bases at V and 7 bases at J, with 23 bases in the middle. The CDR3 length is 16 residues. The specimen sequenced was CD4+ T cells from blood, cultured in vitro. The chain is built from TRBV12-3 or TRBV12-4 and TRBJ1-5; D is unclear. The TCR comes from a human donor who had recovered from COVID-19. CDR3 nucleotide sequence: TGTGCCAGCACCTACGAGGGCCGCGGGCTGGGGCAGCCCCAGCATTTT. Translated, it gives CASTYEGRGLGQPQHF.